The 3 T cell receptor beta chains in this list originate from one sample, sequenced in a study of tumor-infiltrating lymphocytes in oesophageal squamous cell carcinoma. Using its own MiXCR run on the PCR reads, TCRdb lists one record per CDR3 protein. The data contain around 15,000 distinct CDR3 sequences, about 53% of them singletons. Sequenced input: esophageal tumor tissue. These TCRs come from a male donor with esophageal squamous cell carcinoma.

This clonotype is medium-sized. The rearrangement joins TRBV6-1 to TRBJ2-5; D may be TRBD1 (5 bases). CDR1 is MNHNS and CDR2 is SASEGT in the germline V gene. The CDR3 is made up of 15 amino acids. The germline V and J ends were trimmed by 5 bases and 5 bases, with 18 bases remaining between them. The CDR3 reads CASSRTRQTSETQYF. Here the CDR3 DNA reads TGTGCCAGCAGTAGGACGCGACAGACCAGCGAGACCCAGTACTTC.

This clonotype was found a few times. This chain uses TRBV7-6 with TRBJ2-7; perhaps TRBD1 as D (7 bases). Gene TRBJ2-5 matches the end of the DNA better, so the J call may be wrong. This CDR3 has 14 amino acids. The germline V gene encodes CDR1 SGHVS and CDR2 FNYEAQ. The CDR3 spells CAGSITQGGETQYF. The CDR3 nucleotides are TGTGCTGGCAGCATCACTCAGGGGGGAGAGACCCAGTACTTC.

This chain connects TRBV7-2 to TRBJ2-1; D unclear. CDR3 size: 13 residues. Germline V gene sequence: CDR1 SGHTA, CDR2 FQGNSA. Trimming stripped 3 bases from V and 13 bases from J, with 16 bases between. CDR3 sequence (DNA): TGTGCCAGCAGCTTGATTAGTCAAGAGACCCAGTTCTTC. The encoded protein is CASSLISQETQFF. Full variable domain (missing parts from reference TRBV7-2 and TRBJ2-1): GAGVSQSPSNKVTEKGKDVELRCDPISGHTALYWYRQSLGQGLEFLIYFQGNSAPDKSGLPSDRFSAERTGGSVSTLTIQRTQQEDSAVYLCASSLISQETQFFGPGTRLTVL.